The 25 T cell receptor beta chains below all came from one sample that was sequenced in a study of OX40 agonist ivuxolimab in advanced cancers. Some clones are missing from TCRdb's copy, which holds only in-frame ones; the method was immunoSEQ multiplex PCR. The table has over 35,000 clones, 89% seen once; the top ten hold about 10%. The source was CD4+ or CD8+ T cells sorted from blood, collected in a trial of the OX40 agonist ivuxolimab. The receptor set was obtained from an adult with an advanced solid tumor such as melanoma, head and neck, liver or kidney cancer.

This chain connects TRBV5-8 to TRBJ1-2; 12 bases are a match to TRBD1. Trimming cost V 3 bases and J 8 bases; bases outside gene matches: 14. The germline V gene has CDR1 SGHTS and CDR2 YDEGEE. The CDR3 runs to 17 residues. CDR3 region: CASSSEGDRGRRNGYTF. In DNA form, the CDR3 reads TGTGCCAGCAGCTCGGAGGGGGACAGGGGGCGTAGGAACGGCTACACCTTC.

V usage is TRBV19 and J usage is TRBJ2-5, with TRBD1 matching over 10 bases. Trimming at V came to 5 bases and at J to 4 bases, leaving 4 bases not matched to a gene. CDR3 length: 14 amino acids. The V gene's germline CDR1 is LNHDA and CDR2 SQIVND (reference sequence). The CDR3 bases are TGTGCCAGTAGTCCCGACAGGGGGCTAGAGACCCAGTACTTC. Amino acid sequence: CASSPDRGLETQYF.

The chain has TRBV13 and TRBJ1-6, with 7 bases fitting TRBD1. With V trimmed by 4 bases and J by 6 bases, 12 bases remained unmatched. Per germline, CDR1 PRHDT and CDR2 FYEKMQ (reference sequence). The CDR3 runs 17 residues. The CDR3 protein is CASSSNDPGQVNSPLHF. CDR3 bases: TGTGCCAGCAGCTCCAATGATCCCGGACAGGTTAATTCACCCCTCCACTTT.

The chain links TRBV19 to TRBJ2-3, with D uncertain. The length of the CDR3 is 15 residues. Germline CDR1 reads LNHDA; CDR2 reads SQIVND (reference sequence). V shed 3 bases and J shed 6 bases, with 16 bases lying between them. The DNA for the CDR3 is TGTGCCAGTAGTATTGTGGGTTCGGCGTTGGATACGCAGTATTTT. It yields the protein CASSIVGSALDTQYF.

The table lists this clone with a count of one. The rearrangement uses TRBV6-5 and TRBJ2-1; D is possibly TRBD1 (5 bases). Germline CDR1 and CDR2: MNHEY and SVGAGI. The length of the CDR3 is 16 residues. Trimming removed 4 bases from V and 2 bases from J, with 15 bases in between. The CDR3 is CASSFPARVPYNEQFF. CDR3 coding DNA: TGTGCCAGCAGTTTCCCCGCCAGGGTTCCCTACAATGAGCAGTTCTTC.

The chain combines TRBV5-1 with TRBJ1-1; D unresolved. The CDR3 is made up of 13 amino acids. V gave up 3 bases and J gave up 3 bases, with 9 bases separating them. The germline V gene has CDR1 SGHRS and CDR2 YFSETQ. CDR3 nucleotide sequence: TGCGCCAGCAGCTCGGCGGGCTACACTGAAGCTTTCTTT. This translates into CASSSAGYTEAFF. The variable domain in full, with the rest retrieved from reference TRBV5-1 and TRBJ1-1, is KAGVTQTPRYLIKTRGQQVTLSCSPISGHRSVSWYQQTPGQGLQFLFEYFSETQRNKGNFPGRFSGRQFSNSRSEMNVSTLELGDSALYLCASSSAGYTEAFFGQGTRLTVV.

J is TRBJ1-1 and V is TRBV2, with D maybe TRBD1 (6 bases). The ends were cut back, 5 bases at V and 3 bases at J, with 16 bases in the middle. CDR1 is SNHLY, CDR2 FYNNEI, per germline. The CDR3 totals 15 residues. CDR3 nucleotide sequence: TGTGCCAGCAGTTTATCTCAGGGGCTGGACACTGAAGCTTTCTTT. Encoded protein: CASSLSQGLDTEAFF. Drawing the rest from reference TRBV2 and TRBJ1-1, the complete variable domain is EPEVTQTPSHQVTQMGQEVILRCVPISNHLYFYWYRQILGQKVEFLVSFYNNEISEKSEIFDDQFSVERPDGSNFTLKIRSTKLEDSAMYFCASSLSQGLDTEAFFGQGTRLTVV.

This sequence joins TRBV27 and TRBJ2-1; 10 bases are shared with TRBD2. The CDR3 is 15 amino acids. CDR1 and CDR2 (germline): MNHEY, SMNVEV (reference sequence). Unmatched junction bases numbered 1, after V lost 2 bases and J lost 3 bases. The CDR3 loop reads CASSLVAGGYNEQFF. In DNA form, the CDR3 reads TGTGCCAGCAGTTTAGTAGCGGGGGGCTACAATGAGCAGTTCTTC.

The chain carries TRBV6-1 and TRBJ2-7; D is ambiguous. Germline CDR1 and CDR2: MNHNS and SASEGT. Trimming left V 5 bases short and J 7 bases short, with 12 bases between. There are 12 residues in the CDR3. In DNA, the CDR3 is TGTGCCAGCAGTCTCCTTTGGGTTGAGCAGTACTTC. Its translation is CASSLLWVEQYF.

This sequence joins TRBV13 and TRBJ2-3; D is uncertain. Germline V CDR1 and CDR2: PRHDT, FYEKMQ (reference sequence). This CDR3 region has 12 residues. The V end lost 3 bases, the J end lost 3 bases, and 4 bases lay between the germline ends. CDR3: CASSFQTDTQYF. CDR3 nucleotide sequence: TGTGCCAGCAGCTTCCAGACAGATACGCAGTATTTT.

This clone was seen only once. The CDR3 protein is CASSLAGSGATEAFF. As DNA, the CDR3 is TGCGCCAGCAGCTTGGCGGGCAGCGGGGCCACTGAAGCTTTCTTT. V usage is TRBV5-1 and J usage is TRBJ1-1, with TRBD1 as a possible D gene (5 bases). Trimming pared 0 bases from V and 4 bases from J, leaving 13 bases between. Germline CDR1 and CDR2: SGHRS and YFSETQ. This CDR3 contains 15 residues.

The chain combines TRBV6-5 with TRBJ1-1; D call uncertain. The CDR3 consists of 10 residues. CDR1 is MNHEY, CDR2 SVGAGI, per germline. The CDR3 loop reads CAIGRDEAFF. The DNA of the CDR3 is TGTGCGATCGGGAGGGATGAAGCTTTCTTT.

This chain uses TRBV6-1 with TRBJ1-5; D gene uncertain. V was clipped by 4 bases and J by 6 bases, with 1 base between them. This CDR3 has 10 amino acids. Germline V gene sequence: CDR1 MNHNS, CDR2 SASEGT. CDR3 in amino acids: CASSVQPQHF. The CDR3 DNA is TGTGCCAGCAGTGTTCAGCCCCAGCATTTT.

The rearrangement links TRBV2 to TRBJ1-5; TRBD1 matches 9 bases. The V and J ends lost 6 bases and 6 bases, in that order; junction bases with no gene match: 9. The germline gives CDR1 SNHLY, CDR2 FYNNEI. The length of the CDR3 is 15 residues. The chain's CDR3 is CASRTAGTGFQPQHF. The DNA of the CDR3 is TGTGCCAGCAGAACGGCCGGGACAGGGTTTCAGCCCCAGCATTTT.

The J gene is TRBJ2-5, the V gene TRBV6-1; a weak D match, TRBD1 (6 bases). The CDR3 loop spans 14 amino acids. Germline assignment: CDR1 MNHNS and CDR2 SASEGT. Trimming removed 7 bases at V and 3 bases at J, with 15 bases between. As DNA, the CDR3 is TGTGCCAGCATCCGAACAGGGTGGGAAGAGACCCAGTACTTC. Encoded protein: CASIRTGWEETQYF.

The V and J genes are TRBV10-3 and TRBJ1-2; D is ambiguous. CDR3 length: 15 residues. V lost 0 bases to trimming and J lost 8 bases, with 16 bases between them. The V gene's germline CDR1 is ENHRY and CDR2 SYGVKD. CDR3 loop: CAISESVGLNDGYTF. For the CDR3, the DNA is TGTGCCATCAGTGAGTCCGTAGGCCTTAACGACGGCTACACCTTC.

The V and J genes are TRBV9 and TRBJ1-2; D remains ambiguous. The V end lost 3 bases, the J end lost 0 bases, and 12 bases lay between the germline ends. CDR1 is SGDLS and CDR2 is YYNGEE in the germline V gene. The CDR3 is 15 residues long. Here the CDR3 reads CASSALGTTNYGYTF. DNA for the CDR3: TGTGCCAGCAGCGCGCTAGGAACTACTAACTATGGCTACACCTTC. The whole variable domain, remainder taken from reference TRBV9 and TRBJ1-2, is DSGVTQTPKHLITATGQRVTLRCSPRSGDLSVYWYQQSLDQGLQFLIQYYNGEERAKGNILERFSAQQFPDLHSELNLSSLELGDSALYFCASSALGTTNYGYTFGSGTRLTVV.

The chain uses TRBV10-1 and TRBJ1-3; D gene uncertain. Germline V gene data show CDR1 as WNHNN and CDR2 as SYGVQD (reference sequence). The V end was cut by 6 bases, the J end by 4 bases, with 7 bases between. The CDR3 consists of 12 residues. CDR3 DNA: TGCGCCAGCAGCCCTGGCGGAAACACCATATATTTT. It yields the protein CASSPGGNTIYF.

This chain joins TRBV12-5 and TRBJ1-1; D not resolved. CDR1 is LGHNT and CDR2 is FRNRAP in the germline V gene. The V end lost 3 bases, the J end lost 6 bases, and 11 bases lay between the germline ends. CDR3 size: 13 residues. The CDR3 is CASGFSLVAEAFF. CDR3 bases: TGTGCTAGTGGTTTTAGCCTTGTCGCTGAAGCTTTCTTT.

The rearrangement uses TRBV4-1 and TRBJ2-1; unclear D gene. The CDR3 is 14 amino acids. Trimming stripped 3 bases from V and 8 bases from J, with 14 bases between. Germline CDR1 MGHRA, CDR2 YSYEKL. The CDR3 sequence is CASSQRTGSDEQFF. The CDR3 nucleotides read TGCGCCAGCAGCCAGAGGACCGGCTCGGATGAGCAGTTCTTC.

V is TRBV14 and J is TRBJ1-1; D not certain. Germline V gives CDR1 SGHDN, CDR2 FVKESK. This CDR3 contains 17 residues. V was clipped by 3 bases and J by 0 bases, with 17 bases between them. Here the CDR3 reads CASSHNPWGLMNTEAFF. The CDR3 coding sequence is TGTGCCAGCAGCCATAATCCCTGGGGTCTTATGAACACTGAAGCTTTCTTT.

The chain joins TRBV19 to TRBJ1-2, with D uncertain. Germline V gives CDR1 LNHDA, CDR2 SQIVND (reference sequence). The V end was cut by 10 bases, the J end by 5 bases, with 11 bases between. The CDR3 spans 11 residues. The CDR3 here is CATNAAYGYTF. As DNA, the CDR3 is TGTGCCACGAATGCGGCTTATGGCTACACCTTC.

The chain has TRBV29-1 and TRBJ2-7, with TRBD2 identical over 7 bases. This CDR3 has 12 amino acids. J lost 6 bases, V lost 6 bases, and 8 bases had no gene match. Germline CDR1 SQVTM, CDR2 ANQGSEA. The CDR3: CSVDKAGSEQYF. CDR3 DNA sequence: TGCAGCGTAGACAAAGCGGGAAGCGAGCAGTACTTC.

J is TRBJ2-3 and V is TRBV12-5; 7 nucleotides match TRBD2. V trimming: 0 bases; J trimming: 2 bases; junction bases outside the gene matches: 2. The CDR3 covers 15 residues. Germline CDR1 is LGHNT and CDR2 is FRNRAP. The CDR3 region is CASGLVLAHTDTQYF. CDR3 in DNA: TGTGCTAGTGGTTTGGTACTAGCGCACACAGATACGCAGTATTTT.

The chain has TRBV9 and TRBJ2-3, with 10 bases fitting TRBD2. The junction had 4 bases not matched to a gene; V was cut back by 2 bases and J by 4 bases. Germline V gives CDR1 SGDLS, CDR2 YYNGEE. The CDR3 covers 15 residues. In nucleotides, the CDR3 is TGTGCCAGCAGCGTTCTAGCGGGAGTCCCAGATACGCAGTATTTT. Translation: CASSVLAGVPDTQYF.